The clone carrying this T cell receptor (beta chain) was observed a handful of times. The data are from a study of patients and donors after allogeneic stem cell transplantation. TCRdb passed the RT-PCR reads through MiXCR, listing each CDR3 protein once. Of under 200,000 distinct CDR3 sequences in the sample, 30% are singletons; the top ten hold around 3%. Trimming took off 1 base at V and 10 bases at J, with 11 bases between the two ends. The germline V gene encodes CDR1 SGHKS and CDR2 YYEKEE (reference sequence). The CDR3 has 12 residues. The receptor was isolated from a human donor who was either an allogeneic HSCT recipient or a stem cell or donor lymphocyte infusion donor (not recorded which). It is not recorded whose cells these are; they may come from a transplant donor. The sequencing sample was made of blood, either unsorted or a sorted T cell fraction (not recorded which). The gene calls are TRBV5-5 and TRBJ1-1; D remains ambiguous. The CDR3: CASSLIEGGAFF. Here the CDR3 DNA reads TGTGCCAGCAGCTTGATTGAGGGTGGAGCTTTCTTT.